This T cell receptor (beta chain) was sequenced during a study of Graves' ophthalmopathy and Graves' hyperthyroidism. Study observations and caveats: Ophthalmopathy progression was predicted with under 71% sensitivity and 72.22% specificity.

Moderate-to-severe activity, CAS ≥3, NOSPECS ≥4 and duration under 3 months were recorded for donors with ophthalmopathy. Additional autoimmune diseases, uncontrolled infections, pregnancy or lactation disqualified patients. The PBMC fraction was derived from around 10 ml of fresh peripheral blood. The CDR3 length is 16 residues. The V gene's germline CDR1 is MNHEY and CDR2 SVGEGT. With 5 bases clipped from V and 4 bases from J, the junction kept 8 bases outside the gene matches. Amplifying from RNA transcripts, the study obtained TCR beta CDR3 regions. The first round was an RT-PCR with HTBI primers, and the second round was a multiplex PCR. TCRdb redid the calling of the multiplex PCR reads with MiXCR, one entry per CDR3 protein. The sample contains about 400,000 distinct CDR3 sequences, about 16% of which appear only once. This clonotype has at least ten counts. Antigen unknown.

The material sequenced was peripheral blood. The receptor's source is a woman aged 18-29 years with Graves' ophthalmopathy. The J gene is TRBJ1-6, the V gene TRBV6-2 or TRBV6-3; 7 bases are shared with TRBD1. CDR3 nucleotide sequence: TGTGCCAGCAGTGAATTGGACAGGCGTTATAATTCACCCCTCCACTTT. It translates to CASSELDRRYNSPLHF.